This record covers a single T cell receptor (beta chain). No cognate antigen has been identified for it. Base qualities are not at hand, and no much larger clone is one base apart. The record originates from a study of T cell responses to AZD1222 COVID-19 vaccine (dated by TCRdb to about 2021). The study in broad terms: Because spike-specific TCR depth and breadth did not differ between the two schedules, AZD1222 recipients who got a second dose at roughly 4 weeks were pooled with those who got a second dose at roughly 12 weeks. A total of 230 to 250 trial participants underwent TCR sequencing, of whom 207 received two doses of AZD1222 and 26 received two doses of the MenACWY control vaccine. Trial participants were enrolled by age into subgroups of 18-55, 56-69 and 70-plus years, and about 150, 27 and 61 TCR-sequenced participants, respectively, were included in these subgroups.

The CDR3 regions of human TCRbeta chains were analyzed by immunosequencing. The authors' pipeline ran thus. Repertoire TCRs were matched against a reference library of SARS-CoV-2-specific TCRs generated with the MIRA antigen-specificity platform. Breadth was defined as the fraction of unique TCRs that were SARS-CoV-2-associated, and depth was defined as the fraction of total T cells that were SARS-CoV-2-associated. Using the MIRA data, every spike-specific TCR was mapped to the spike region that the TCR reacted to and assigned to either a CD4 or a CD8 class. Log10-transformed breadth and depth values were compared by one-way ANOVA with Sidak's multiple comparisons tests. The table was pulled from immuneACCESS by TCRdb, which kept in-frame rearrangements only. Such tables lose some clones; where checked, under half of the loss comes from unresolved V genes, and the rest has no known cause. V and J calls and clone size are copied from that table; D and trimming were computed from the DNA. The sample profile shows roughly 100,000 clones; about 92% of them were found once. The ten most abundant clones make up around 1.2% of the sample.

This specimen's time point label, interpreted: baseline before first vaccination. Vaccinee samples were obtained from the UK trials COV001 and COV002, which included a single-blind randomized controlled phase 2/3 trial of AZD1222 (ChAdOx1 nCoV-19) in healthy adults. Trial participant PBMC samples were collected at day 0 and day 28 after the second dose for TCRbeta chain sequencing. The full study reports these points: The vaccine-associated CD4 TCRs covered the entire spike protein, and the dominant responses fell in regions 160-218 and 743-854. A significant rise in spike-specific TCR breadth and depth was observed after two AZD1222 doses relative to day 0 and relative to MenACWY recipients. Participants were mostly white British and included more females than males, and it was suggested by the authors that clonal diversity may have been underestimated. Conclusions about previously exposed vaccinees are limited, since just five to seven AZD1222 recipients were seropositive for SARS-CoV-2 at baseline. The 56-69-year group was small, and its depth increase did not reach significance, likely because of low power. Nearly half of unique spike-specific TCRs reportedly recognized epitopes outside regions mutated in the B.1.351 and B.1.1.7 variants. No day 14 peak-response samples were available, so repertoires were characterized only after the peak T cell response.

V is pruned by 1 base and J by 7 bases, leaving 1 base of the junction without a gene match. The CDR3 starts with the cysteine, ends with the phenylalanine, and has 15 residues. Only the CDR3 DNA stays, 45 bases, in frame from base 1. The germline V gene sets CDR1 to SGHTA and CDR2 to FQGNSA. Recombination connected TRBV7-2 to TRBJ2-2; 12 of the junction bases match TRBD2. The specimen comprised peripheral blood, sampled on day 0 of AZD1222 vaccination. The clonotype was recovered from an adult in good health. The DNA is TGTGCCAGCAGCTTAGGACTAGCGGGAGTCGGGGAGCTGTTTTTT. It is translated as CASSLGLAGVGELFF. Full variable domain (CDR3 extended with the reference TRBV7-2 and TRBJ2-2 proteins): GAGVSQSPSNKVTEKGKDVELRCDPISGHTALYWYRQSLGQGLEFLIYFQGNSAPDKSGLPSDRFSAERTGGSVSTLTIQRTQQEDSAVYLCASSLGLAGVGELFFGEGSRLTVL.